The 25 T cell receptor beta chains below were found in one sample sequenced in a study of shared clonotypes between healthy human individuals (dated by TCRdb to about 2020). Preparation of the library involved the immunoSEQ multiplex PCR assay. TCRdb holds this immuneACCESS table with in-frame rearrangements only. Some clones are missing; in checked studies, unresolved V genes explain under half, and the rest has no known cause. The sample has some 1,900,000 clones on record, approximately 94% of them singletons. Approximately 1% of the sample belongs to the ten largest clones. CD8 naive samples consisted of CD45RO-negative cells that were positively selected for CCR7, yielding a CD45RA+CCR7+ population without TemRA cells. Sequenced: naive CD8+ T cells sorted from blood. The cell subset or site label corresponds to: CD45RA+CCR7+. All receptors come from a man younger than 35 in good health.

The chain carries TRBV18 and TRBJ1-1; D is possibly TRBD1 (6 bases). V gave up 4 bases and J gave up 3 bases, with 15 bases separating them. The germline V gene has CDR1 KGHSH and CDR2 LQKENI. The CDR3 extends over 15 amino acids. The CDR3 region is CASSRPEAGDTEAFF. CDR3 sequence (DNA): TGTGCCAGCTCACGACCGGAGGCAGGGGACACTGAAGCTTTCTTT.

The CDR3 DNA reads as TGCGCCAGCAGCCAAGATGAGGGGACAGTCTCCTACGAGCAGTACTTC. It codes for CASSQDEGTVSYEQYF. The V call is TRBV4-3, the J call TRBJ2-7, with TRBD1 identical over 7 bases. This CDR3 is built from 16 residues. The junction had 5 bases not matched to a gene; V was cut back by 0 bases and J by 0 bases. The V gene's germline CDR1 is LGHNA and CDR2 YSLEER.

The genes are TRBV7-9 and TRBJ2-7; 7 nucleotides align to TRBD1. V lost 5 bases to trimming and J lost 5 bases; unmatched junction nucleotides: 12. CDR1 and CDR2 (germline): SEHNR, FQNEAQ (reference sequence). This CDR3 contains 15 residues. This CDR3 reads CASSVVQGISNEQYF. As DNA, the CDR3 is TGTGCCAGCAGCGTCGTACAGGGGATTTCCAACGAGCAGTACTTC.

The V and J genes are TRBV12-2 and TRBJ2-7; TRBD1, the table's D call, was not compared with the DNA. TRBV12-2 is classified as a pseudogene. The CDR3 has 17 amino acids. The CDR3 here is CASRSPGHVTVAYEQYF. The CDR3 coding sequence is TGTGCAAGTCGCTCGCCGGGACACGTAACGGTGGCCTACGAGCAGTACTTC.

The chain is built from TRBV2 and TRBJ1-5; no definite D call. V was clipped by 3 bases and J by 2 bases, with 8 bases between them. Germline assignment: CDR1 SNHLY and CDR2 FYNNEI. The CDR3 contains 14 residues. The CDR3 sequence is CASSEDLRNQPQHF. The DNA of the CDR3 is TGTGCCAGCAGTGAGGACCTTCGCAATCAGCCCCAGCATTTT.

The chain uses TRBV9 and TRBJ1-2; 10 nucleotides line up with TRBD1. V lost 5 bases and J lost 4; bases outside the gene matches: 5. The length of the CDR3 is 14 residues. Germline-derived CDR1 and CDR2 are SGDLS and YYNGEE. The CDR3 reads CASSQTGGGYGYTF. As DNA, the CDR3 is TGTGCCAGCAGTCAGACAGGGGGCGGCTATGGCTACACCTTC. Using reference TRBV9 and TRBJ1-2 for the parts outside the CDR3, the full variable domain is DSGVTQTPKHLITATGQRVTLRCSPRSGDLSVYWYQQSLDQGLQFLIQYYNGEERAKGNILERFSAQQFPDLHSELNLSSLELGDSALYFCASSQTGGGYGYTFGSGTRLTVV.

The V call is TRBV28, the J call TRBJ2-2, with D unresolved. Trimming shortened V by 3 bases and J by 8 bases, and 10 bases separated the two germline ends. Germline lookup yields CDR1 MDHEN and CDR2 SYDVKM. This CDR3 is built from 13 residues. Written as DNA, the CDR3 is TGTGCCAGCAGTTTGCCCCCACCGGGGGAGCTGTTTTTT. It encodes CASSLPPPGELFF.

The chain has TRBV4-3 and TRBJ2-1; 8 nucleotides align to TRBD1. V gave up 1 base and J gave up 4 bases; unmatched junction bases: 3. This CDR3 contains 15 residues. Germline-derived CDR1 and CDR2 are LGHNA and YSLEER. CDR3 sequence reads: CASSQAGTGYNEQFF. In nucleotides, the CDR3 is TGCGCCAGCAGCCAAGCCGGGACAGGTTACAATGAGCAGTTCTTC.

CDR3 sequence reads: CSVFPPGGRFNEQFF. As DNA, the CDR3 is TGCAGCGTTTTCCCGCCCGGGGGACGGTTCAATGAGCAGTTCTTC. The gene calls are TRBV29-1 and TRBJ2-1; D is possibly TRBD2 (6 bases). The CDR3 is 15 amino acids. CDR1 and CDR2 from the germline V gene are SQVTM and ANQGSEA. V gave up 5 bases and J gave up 6 bases, with 20 bases separating them.

CDR3 in DNA: TGTGCCAGCAGTGAATTGGTCTCGAACACTGAAGCTTTCTTT. It specifies CASSELVSNTEAFF. This chain links TRBV6-1 with TRBJ1-1; D is ambiguous. Germline lookup yields CDR1 MNHNS and CDR2 SASEGT. The CDR3 length is 14 residues. Deletions cut 2 bases from V and 1 base from J, with 8 bases between.

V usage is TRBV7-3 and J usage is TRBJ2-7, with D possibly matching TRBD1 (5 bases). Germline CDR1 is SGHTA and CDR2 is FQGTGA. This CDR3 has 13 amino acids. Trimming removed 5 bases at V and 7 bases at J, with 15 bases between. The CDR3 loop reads CASSPEAGYEQYF. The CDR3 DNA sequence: TGTGCCAGCAGCCCTGAGGCAGGGTATGAGCAGTACTTC.

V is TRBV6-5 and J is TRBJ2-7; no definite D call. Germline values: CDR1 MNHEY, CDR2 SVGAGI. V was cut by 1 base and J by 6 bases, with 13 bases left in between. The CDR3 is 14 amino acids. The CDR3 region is CASSYWAEGGEQYF. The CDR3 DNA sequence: TGTGCCAGCAGTTACTGGGCAGAAGGTGGCGAGCAGTACTTC.

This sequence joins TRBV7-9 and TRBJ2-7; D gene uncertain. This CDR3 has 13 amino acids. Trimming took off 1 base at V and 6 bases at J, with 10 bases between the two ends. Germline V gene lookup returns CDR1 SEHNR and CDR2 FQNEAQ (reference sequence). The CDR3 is CASSLGESLEQYF. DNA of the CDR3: TGTGCCAGCAGCTTAGGAGAGAGTCTCGAGCAGTACTTC.

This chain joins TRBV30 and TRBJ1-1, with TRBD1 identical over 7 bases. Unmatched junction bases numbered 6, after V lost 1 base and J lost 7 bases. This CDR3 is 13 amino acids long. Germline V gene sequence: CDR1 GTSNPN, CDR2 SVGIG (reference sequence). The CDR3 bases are TGTGCCTGGAGTGAGACAGGGTGGGGTGAAGCTTTCTTT. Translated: CAWSETGWGEAFF.

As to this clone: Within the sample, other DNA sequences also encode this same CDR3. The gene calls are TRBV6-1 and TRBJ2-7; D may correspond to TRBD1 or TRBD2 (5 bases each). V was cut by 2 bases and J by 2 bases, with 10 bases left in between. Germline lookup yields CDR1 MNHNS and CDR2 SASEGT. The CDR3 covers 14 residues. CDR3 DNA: TGTGCCAGCAGTGAATCGAGGGGTCCCTACGAGCAGTACTTC. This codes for CASSESRGPYEQYF.

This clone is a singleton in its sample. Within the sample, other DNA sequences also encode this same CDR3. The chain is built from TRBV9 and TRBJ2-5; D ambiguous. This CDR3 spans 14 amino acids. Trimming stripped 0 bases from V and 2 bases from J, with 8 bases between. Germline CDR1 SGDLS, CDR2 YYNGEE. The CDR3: CASSVGGVQETQYF. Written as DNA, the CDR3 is TGTGCCAGCAGCGTAGGCGGAGTACAAGAGACCCAGTACTTC.

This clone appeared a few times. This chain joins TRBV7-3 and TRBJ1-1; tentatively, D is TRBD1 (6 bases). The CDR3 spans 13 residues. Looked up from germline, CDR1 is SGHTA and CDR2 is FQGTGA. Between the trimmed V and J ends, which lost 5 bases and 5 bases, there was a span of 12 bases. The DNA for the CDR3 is TGTGCCAGCAGCGCGGGGGCGCGTACTGAAGCTTTCTTT. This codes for CASSAGARTEAFF.

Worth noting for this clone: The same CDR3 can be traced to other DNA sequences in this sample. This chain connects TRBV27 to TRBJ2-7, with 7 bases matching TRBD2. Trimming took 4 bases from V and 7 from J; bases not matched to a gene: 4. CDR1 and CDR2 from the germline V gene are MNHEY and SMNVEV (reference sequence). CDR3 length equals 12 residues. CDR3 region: CASSSLGGEQYF. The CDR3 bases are TGTGCCAGCAGTTCCCTCGGGGGGGAGCAGTACTTC.

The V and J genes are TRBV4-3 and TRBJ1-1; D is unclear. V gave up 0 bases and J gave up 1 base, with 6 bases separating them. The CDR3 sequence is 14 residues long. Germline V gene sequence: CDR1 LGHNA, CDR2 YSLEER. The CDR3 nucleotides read TGCGCCAGCAGCCAAGAAGACGGGAACACTGAAGCTTTCTTT. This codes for CASSQEDGNTEAFF.

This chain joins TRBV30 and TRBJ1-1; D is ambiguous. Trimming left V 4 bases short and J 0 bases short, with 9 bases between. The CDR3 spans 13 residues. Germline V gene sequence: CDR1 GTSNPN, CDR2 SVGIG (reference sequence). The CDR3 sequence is CAWTSTLNTEAFF. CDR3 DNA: TGTGCCTGGACTTCGACATTGAACACTGAAGCTTTCTTT.

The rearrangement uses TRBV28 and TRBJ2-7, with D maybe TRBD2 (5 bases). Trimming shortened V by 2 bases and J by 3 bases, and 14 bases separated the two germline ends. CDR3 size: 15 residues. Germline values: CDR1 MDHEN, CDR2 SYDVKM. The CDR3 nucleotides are TGTGCCAGCAGTTTAGGAGACGGGGTAATCTACGAGCAGTACTTC. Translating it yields CASSLGDGVIYEQYF.

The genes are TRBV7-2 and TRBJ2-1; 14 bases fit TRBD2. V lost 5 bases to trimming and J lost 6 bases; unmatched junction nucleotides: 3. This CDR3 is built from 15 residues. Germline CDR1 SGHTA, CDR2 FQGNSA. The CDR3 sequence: CASSRLAGGSNEQFF. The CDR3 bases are TGTGCCAGCAGCCGACTAGCGGGAGGGTCCAATGAGCAGTTCTTC.

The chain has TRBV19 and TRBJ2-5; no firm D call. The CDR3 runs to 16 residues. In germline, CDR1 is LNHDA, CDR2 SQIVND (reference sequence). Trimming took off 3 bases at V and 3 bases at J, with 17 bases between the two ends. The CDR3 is CASSIPGEGWKETQYF. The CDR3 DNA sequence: TGTGCCAGTAGTATCCCTGGAGAAGGGTGGAAAGAGACCCAGTACTTC.

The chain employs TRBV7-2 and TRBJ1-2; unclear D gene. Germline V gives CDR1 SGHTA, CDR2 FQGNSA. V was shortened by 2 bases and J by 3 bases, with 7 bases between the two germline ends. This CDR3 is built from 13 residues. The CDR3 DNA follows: TGTGCCAGCAGCTTATTAGAGGACTATGGCTACACCTTC. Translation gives CASSLLEDYGYTF.

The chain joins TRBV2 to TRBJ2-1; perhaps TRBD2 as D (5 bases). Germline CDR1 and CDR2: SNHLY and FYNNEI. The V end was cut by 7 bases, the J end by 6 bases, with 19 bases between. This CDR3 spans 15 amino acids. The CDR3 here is CASTPPGGSGNEQFF. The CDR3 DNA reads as TGTGCCAGCACCCCACCCGGCGGGTCTGGCAATGAGCAGTTCTTC.